Below, one TCR beta chain is given with its context. Its antigen remains unknown. The CDR3 totals 14 residues. Germline-derived CDR1 and CDR2 are MGHRA and YSYEKL. V was clipped by 1 base and J by 7 bases, with 13 bases between them. This record comes from a study of T cell repertoires in cytomegalovirus infection. Background on the study: Recently identified HLA-C-restricted CMV epitopes and well-studied HLA-B-restricted CMV epitopes were used by the study. An indication of both CMV infection and matching HLA type came from public TCR beta signatures.

Points from the study as a whole: Clonotypes of TCR beta that were HLA-C-restricted and CMV-specific dominated the ex vivo response. Cumulated frequencies of public TCR beta families served to identify carriers of CMV plus the relevant HLA.

TCRdb re-called the reads with MiXCR, one entry per CDR3 protein. The sample has about 110,000 distinct CDR3 sequences, under 50% seen once. Source: CD8+ T cells from cultured PBMCs, taken from culture after CMV antigen stimulation. The gene calls are TRBV4-1 and TRBJ1-1, with no clear D. This TCR was recovered from a human donor in good health (CMV status not recorded). Some clones in this sample may be carry-over from other donors' samples. The CDR3 sequence is CASSQGEGRYEAFF. CDR3 coding DNA: TGCGCCAGCAGCCAAGGGGAGGGTCGCTATGAAGCTTTCTTT.